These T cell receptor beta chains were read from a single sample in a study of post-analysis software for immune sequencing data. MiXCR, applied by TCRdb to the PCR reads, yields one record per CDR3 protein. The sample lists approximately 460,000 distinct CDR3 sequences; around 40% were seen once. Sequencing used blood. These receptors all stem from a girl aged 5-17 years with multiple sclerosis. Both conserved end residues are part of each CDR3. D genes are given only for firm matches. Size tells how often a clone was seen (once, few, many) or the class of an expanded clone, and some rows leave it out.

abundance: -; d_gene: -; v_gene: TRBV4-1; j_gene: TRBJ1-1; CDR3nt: TGCGCCAGCAGCCAATCGGCCCTGGGGGACACTGAAGCTTTCTTT; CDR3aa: CASSQSALGDTEAFF
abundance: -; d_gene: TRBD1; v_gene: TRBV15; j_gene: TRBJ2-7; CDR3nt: TGTGCCACCAGCAGAGATCTCCCGGACAGGGATCACGAGCAGTACTTC; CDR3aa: CATSRDLPDRDHEQYF
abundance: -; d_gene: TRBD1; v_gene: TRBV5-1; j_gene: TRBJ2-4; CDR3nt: TGCGCCAGCAGCCTAGGGGGGACAGGCAGTGGCAAAAACATTCAGTACTTC; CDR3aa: CASSLGGTGSGKNIQYF
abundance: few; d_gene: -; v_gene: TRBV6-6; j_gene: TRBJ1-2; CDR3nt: TGTGCCAGCAGTTACCGCAGGGACTACACCTTC; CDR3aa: CASSYRRDYTF
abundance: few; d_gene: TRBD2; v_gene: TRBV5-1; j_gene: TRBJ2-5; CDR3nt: TGCGCCAGCAGCTCGAATCTAGCGGGTCAAGAGACCCAGTACTTC; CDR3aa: CASSSNLAGQETQYF
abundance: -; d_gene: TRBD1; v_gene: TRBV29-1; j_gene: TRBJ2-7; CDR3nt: TGCAGCATCCGACAGGGCCCCTACGAGCAGTACTTC; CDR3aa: CSIRQGPYEQYF
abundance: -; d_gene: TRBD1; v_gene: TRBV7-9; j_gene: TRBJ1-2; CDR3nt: TGTGCCAGCGGGACAGCATATGGCTACACCTTC; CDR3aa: CASGTAYGYTF
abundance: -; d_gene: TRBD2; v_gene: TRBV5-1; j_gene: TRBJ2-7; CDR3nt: TGCGCCAGCAGAGGACTAGCGGGATCCAATGAGCAGTACTTC; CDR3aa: CASRGLAGSNEQYF
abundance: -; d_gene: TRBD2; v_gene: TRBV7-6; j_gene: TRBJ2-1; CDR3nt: TGTGCCAGCAGCACGAGAGCGGGAGGGCCTGACAATGAGCAGTTCTTC; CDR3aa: CASSTRAGGPDNEQFF
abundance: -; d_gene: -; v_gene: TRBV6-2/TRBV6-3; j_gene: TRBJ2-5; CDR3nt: TGTGCCAGCAGTTACAAGTGTCCAGGAGGGGAGACCCAGTACTTC; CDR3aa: CASSYKCPGGETQYF
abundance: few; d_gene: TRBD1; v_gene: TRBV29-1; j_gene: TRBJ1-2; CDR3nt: TGCACCGCGCTCGGACAGGGTTCCTATGGCTACACCTTC; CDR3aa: CTALGQGSYGYTF
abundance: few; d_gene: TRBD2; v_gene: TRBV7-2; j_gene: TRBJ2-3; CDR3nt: TGTGCCAGCAGCATCCGGACTAGCGGAATTACAGATACGCAGTATTTT; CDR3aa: CASSIRTSGITDTQYF
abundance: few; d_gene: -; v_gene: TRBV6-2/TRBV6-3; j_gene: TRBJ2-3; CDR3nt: TGTGCCAGCAGTTACTCGCATGGCAGGGCCCTAGATACGCAGTATTTT; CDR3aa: CASSYSHGRALDTQYF
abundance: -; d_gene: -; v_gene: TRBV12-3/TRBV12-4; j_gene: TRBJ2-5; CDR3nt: TGTGCCAGCAGACGTGGGACATCGCAAGAGACCCAGTACTTC; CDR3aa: CASRRGTSQETQYF
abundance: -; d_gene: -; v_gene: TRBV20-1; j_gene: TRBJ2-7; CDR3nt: TGCAGTGCTAGCGGGGACTTAAGCTCCTACGAGCAGTACTTC; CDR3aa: CSASGDLSSYEQYF
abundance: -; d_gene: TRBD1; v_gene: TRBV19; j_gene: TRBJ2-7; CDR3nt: TGTGCCAGTAGTCTAGGACAGGGATGGTCCTACGAGCAGTACTTC; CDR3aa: CASSLGQGWSYEQYF
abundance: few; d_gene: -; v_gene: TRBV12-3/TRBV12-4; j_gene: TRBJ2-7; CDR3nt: TGTGCCAGCAGTCCCCGGGCCGGGCCGTACGAGCAGTACTTC; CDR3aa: CASSPRAGPYEQYF
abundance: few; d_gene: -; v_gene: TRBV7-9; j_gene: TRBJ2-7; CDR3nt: TGTGCCAGCAGCTTAGGGGGTACCGAGCAGTACTTC; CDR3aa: CASSLGGTEQYF
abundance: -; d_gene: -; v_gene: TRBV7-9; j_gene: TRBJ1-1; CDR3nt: TGTGCCAGCAGCGACAGGAGGGGCACTGAAGCTTTCTTT; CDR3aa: CASSDRRGTEAFF
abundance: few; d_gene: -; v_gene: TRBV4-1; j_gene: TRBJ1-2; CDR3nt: TGCGCCAGCAGCCACCTCCTGACGGTTAACTATGGCTACACCTTC; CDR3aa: CASSHLLTVNYGYTF
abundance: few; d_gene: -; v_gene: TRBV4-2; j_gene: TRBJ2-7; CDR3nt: TGTGCCAGCAGCCAACTCGACGGGGCAAGGGACTACGAGCAGTACTTC; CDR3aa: CASSQLDGARDYEQYF
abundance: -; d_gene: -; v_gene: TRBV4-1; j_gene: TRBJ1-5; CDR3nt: TGCGCCAGCAGCCAAGATGGTAGGGGTTTAAATCAGCCCCAGCATTTT; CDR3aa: CASSQDGRGLNQPQHF
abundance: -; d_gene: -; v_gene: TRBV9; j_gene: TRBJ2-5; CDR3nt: TGTGCCAGCAGCGTAGGCGGGGATCAAGAGACCCAGTACTTC; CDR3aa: CASSVGGDQETQYF
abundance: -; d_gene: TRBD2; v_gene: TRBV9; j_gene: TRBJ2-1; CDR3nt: TGTGCCAGCAGCGTAGAACCAGCGGGAGGGCCGCTCCACAATGAGCAGTTCTTC; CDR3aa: CASSVEPAGGPLHNEQFF
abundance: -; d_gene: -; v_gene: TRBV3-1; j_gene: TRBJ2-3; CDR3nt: TGTGCCAGCAGTTCTTTCATAGGCACAGATACGCAGTATTTT; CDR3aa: CASSSFIGTDTQYF
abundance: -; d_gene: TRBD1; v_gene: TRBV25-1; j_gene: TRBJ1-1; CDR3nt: TGTGCCAGTACCAGGACAGGGGGCACTGAAGCTTTCTTT; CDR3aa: CASTRTGGTEAFF
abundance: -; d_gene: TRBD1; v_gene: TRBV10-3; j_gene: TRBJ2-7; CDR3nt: TGTGCCATCAGTGAGTCCCCCAGGGGGCGTAGCTACGAGCAGTACTTC; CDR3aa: CAISESPRGRSYEQYF
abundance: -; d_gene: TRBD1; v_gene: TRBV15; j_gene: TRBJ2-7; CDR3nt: TGTGCCACCAGCAGAGATTTACAGGACAGGTCCTACGAGCAGTACTTC; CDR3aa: CATSRDLQDRSYEQYF
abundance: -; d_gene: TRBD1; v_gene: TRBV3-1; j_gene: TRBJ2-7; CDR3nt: TGTGCCAGCAGCCAAATGGGACAGGGATCCTACGAGCAGTACTTC; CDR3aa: CASSQMGQGSYEQYF
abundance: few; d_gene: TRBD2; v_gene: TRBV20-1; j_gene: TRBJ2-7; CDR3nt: TGCAGTGCCGAGCGGGAGGGCCCCTACGAGCAGTACTTC; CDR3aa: CSAEREGPYEQYF
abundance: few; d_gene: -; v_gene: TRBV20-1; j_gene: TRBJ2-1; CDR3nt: TGCAGTGCCTCACGACTTGGAGCGGGTTCCTACAATGAGCAGTTCTTC; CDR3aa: CSASRLGAGSYNEQFF
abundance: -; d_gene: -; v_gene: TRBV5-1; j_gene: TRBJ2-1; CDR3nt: TGCGCCAGCAGCTTGGTGGACGGCAATGAGCAGTTCTTC; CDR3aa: CASSLVDGNEQFF
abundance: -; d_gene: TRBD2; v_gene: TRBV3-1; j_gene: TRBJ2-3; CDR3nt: TGTGCCAGCAGCCAACTAGCGGGAGGGCCAGACAGCACAGATACGCAGTATTTT; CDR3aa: CASSQLAGGPDSTDTQYF
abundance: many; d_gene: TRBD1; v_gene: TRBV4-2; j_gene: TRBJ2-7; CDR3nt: TGTGCCAGCAGCCAAGAGGTCGGGACAGTCGACGAGCAGTACTTC; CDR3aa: CASSQEVGTVDEQYF
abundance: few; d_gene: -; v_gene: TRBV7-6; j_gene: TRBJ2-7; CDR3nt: TGTGCCAGCAGCTTATTGTCGGGAAGCGTTCCCTACGAGCAGTACTTC; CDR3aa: CASSLLSGSVPYEQYF
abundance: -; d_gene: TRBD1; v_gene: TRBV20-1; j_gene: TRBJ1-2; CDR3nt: TGCAGTGCGTCCGGGACAGTCTTTAACTATGGCTACACCTTC; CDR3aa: CSASGTVFNYGYTF
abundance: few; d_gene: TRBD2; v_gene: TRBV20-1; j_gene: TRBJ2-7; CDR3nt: TGCAGTGCTAGAATACTAGCGGGAGTCACCTACGAGCAGTACTTC; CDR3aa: CSARILAGVTYEQYF